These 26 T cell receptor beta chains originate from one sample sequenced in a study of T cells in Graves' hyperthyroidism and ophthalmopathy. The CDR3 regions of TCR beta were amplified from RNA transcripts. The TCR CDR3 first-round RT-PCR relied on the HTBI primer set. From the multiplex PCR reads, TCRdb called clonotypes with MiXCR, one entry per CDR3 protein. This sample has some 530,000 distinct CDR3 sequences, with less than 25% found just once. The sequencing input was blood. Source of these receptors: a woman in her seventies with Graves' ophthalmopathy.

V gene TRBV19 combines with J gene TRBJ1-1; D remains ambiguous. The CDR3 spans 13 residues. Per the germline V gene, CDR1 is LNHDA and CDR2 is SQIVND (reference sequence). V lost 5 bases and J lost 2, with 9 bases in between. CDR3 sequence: CASSRAVNTEAFF. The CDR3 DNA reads TGTGCCAGTAGTCGGGCGGTTAACACTGAAGCTTTCTTT. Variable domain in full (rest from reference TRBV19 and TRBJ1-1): DGGITQSPKYLFRKEGQNVTLSCEQNLNHDAMYWYRQDPGQGLRLIYYSQIVNDFQKGDIAEGYSVSREKKESFPLTVTSAQKNPTAFYLCASSRAVNTEAFFGQGTRLTVV.

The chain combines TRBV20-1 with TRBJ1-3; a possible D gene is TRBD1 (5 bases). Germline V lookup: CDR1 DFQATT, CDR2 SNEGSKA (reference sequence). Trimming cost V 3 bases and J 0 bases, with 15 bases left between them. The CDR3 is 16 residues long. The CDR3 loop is CSASSTWGSSGNTIYF. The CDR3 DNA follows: TGCAGTGCTAGTTCCACCTGGGGGTCCTCTGGAAACACCATATATTTT.

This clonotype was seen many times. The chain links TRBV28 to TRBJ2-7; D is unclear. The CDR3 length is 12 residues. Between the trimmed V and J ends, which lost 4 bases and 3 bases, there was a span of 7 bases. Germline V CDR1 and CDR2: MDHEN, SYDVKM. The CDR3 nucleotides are TGTGCCAGCAGTTCCCAATTCTACGAGCAGTACTTC. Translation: CASSSQFYEQYF.

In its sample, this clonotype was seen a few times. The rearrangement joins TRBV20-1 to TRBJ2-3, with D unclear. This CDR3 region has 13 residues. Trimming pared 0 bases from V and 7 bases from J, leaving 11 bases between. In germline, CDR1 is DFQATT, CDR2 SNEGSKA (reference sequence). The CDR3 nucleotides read TGCAGTGCTAGAGATGATATGGAATATACGCAGTATTTT. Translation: CSARDDMEYTQYF.

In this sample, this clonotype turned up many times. Written as DNA, the CDR3 is TGTGCCAGCAGGGACCCGGGACTAGCGGGAGGCAAAGATACGCAGTATTTT. Protein sequence: CASRDPGLAGGKDTQYF. This chain joins TRBV2 and TRBJ2-3; TRBD2 matches at 15 bases. With V trimmed by 6 bases and J by 5 bases, 9 bases remained unmatched. Germline V gene data show CDR1 as SNHLY and CDR2 as FYNNEI. This CDR3 comprises 17 residues. The whole variable domain, remainder taken from reference TRBV2 and TRBJ2-3, is EPEVTQTPSHQVTQMGQEVILRCVPISNHLYFYWYRQILGQKVEFLVSFYNNEISEKSEIFDDQFSVERPDGSNFTLKIRSTKLEDSAMYFCASRDPGLAGGKDTQYFGPGTRLTVL.

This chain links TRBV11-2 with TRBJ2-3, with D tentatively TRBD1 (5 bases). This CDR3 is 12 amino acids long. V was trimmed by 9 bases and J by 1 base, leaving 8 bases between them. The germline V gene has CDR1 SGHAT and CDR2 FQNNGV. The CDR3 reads CASLQGTDTQYF. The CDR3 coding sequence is TGTGCCAGTTTACAGGGCACAGATACGCAGTATTTT.

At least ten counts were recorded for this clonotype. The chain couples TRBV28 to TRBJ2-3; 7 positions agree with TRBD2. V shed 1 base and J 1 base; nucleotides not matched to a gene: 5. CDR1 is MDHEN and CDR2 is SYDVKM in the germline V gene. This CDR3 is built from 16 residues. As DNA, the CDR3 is TGTGCCAGCAGTTTATTGGGGCTAGCGGGCACAGATACGCAGTATTTT. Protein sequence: CASSLLGLAGTDTQYF.

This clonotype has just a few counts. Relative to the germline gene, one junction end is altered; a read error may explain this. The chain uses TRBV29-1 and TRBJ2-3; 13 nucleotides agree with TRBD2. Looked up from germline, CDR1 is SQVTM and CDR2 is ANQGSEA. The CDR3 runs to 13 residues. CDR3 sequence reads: CSVIGLAGDAQYF. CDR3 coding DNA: TGCAGCGTTATAGGACTAGCGGGAGATGCGCAGTATTTT.

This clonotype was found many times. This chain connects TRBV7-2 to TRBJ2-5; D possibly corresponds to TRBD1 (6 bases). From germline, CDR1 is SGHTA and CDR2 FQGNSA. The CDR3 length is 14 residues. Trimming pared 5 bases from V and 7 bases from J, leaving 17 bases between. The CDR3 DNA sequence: TGTGCCAGCAGCAACCGGGACAACGTCGGGACCCAGTACTTC. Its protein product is CASSNRDNVGTQYF.

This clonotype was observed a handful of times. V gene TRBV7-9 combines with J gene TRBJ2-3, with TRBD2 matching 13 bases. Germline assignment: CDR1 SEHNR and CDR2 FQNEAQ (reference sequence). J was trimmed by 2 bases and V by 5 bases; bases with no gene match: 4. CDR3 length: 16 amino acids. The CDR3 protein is CASSRLAGGYTDTQYF. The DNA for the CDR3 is TGTGCCAGCAGCCGACTAGCGGGAGGTTACACAGATACGCAGTATTTT.

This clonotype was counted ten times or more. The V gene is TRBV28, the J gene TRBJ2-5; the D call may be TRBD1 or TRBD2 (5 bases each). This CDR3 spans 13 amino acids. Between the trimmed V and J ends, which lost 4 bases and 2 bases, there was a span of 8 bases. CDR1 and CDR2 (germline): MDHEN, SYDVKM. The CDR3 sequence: CASSSGQQETQYF. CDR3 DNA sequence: TGTGCCAGCAGTTCGGGGCAGCAAGAGACCCAGTACTTC.

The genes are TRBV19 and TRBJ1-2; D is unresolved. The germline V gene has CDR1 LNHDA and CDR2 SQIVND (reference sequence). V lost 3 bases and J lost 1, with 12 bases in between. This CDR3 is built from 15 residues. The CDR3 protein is CASSIRPGVNYGYTF. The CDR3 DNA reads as TGTGCCAGTAGTATCCGACCTGGGGTTAACTATGGCTACACCTTC.

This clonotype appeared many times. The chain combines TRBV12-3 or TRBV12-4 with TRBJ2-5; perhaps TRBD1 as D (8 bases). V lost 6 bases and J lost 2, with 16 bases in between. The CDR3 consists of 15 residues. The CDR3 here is CASRDTGGAQETQYF. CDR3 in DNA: TGTGCCAGCAGAGACACAGGGGGGGCACAAGAGACCCAGTACTTC.

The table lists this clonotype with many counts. CDR3 sequence (DNA): TGTGCCAGCAGACCGGGAGGGAGATTCCAAGAGACCCAGTACTTC. Translated: CASRPGGRFQETQYF. This chain connects TRBV7-9 to TRBJ2-5; 8 bases map to TRBD2. This CDR3 comprises 15 residues. The germline CDR1 and CDR2 sequences are SEHNR and FQNEAQ (reference sequence). V lost 6 bases, J lost 1 base, and 7 bases stayed unmatched. The full variable domain, completed using reference TRBV7-9 and TRBJ2-5, is DTGVSQNPRHKITKRGQNVTFRCDPISEHNRLYWYRQTLGQGPEFLTYFQNEAQLEKSRLLSDRFSAERPKGSFSTLEIQRTEQGDSAMYLCASRPGGRFQETQYFGPGTRLLVL.

This chain's CDR3 is CASTPGQGGDTQYF. CDR3 nucleotide sequence: TGCGCCAGCACCCCGGGACAGGGAGGGGATACGCAGTATTTT. The rearrangement uses TRBV5-1 and TRBJ2-3; 9 nucleotides align to TRBD1. The CDR3 contains 14 residues. V trimming: 6 bases; J trimming: 6 bases; junction bases outside the gene matches: 8. Germline CDR1 is SGHRS and CDR2 is YFSETQ.

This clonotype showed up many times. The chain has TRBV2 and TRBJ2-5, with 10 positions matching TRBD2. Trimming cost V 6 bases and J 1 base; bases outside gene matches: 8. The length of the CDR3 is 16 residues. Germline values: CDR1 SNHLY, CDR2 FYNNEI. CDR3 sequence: CASSFGLAETQETQYF. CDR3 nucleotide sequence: TGTGCCAGCAGCTTCGGACTAGCGGAAACCCAAGAGACCCAGTACTTC. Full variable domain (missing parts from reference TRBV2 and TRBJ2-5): EPEVTQTPSHQVTQMGQEVILRCVPISNHLYFYWYRQILGQKVEFLVSFYNNEISEKSEIFDDQFSVERPDGSNFTLKIRSTKLEDSAMYFCASSFGLAETQETQYFGPGTRLLVL.

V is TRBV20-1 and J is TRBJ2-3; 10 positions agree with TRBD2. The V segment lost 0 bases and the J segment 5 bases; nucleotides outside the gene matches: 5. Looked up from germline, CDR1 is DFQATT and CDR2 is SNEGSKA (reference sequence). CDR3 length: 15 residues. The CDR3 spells CSARERASGRDTQYF. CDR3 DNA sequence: TGCAGTGCTAGAGAGAGGGCTAGCGGGAGAGATACGCAGTATTTT.

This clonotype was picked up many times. CDR3 sequence (DNA): TGCAGTGCTAGAGATCAAGGGGGGAGAACTGAAGCTTTCTTT. This translates into CSARDQGGRTEAFF. The V and J genes are TRBV20-1 and TRBJ1-1; possible D gene TRBD1, 6 bases. There are 14 residues in the CDR3. V was trimmed by 0 bases and J by 5 bases, leaving 13 bases between them. CDR1 is DFQATT, CDR2 SNEGSKA, per germline (reference sequence).

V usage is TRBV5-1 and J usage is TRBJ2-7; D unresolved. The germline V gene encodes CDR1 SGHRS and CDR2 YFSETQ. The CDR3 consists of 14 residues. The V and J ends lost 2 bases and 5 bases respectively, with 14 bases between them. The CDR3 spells CASSFIGKGDEQYF. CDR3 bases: TGCGCCAGCAGCTTTATTGGAAAGGGCGACGAGCAGTACTTC.

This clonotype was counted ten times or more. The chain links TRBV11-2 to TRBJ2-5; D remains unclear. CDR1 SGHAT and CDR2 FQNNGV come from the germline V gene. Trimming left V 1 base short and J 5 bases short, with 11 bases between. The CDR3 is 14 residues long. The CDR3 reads CASSLGFNVETQYF. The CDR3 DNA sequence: TGTGCCAGCAGCTTAGGTTTTAATGTTGAGACCCAGTACTTC.

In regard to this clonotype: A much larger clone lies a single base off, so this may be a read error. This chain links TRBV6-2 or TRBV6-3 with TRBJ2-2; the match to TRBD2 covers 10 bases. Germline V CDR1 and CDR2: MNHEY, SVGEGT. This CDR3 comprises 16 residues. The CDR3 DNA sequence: TGTGCCAGCAGTCGCCCTAGCGGGGGTAACACCGGGGAGCTGTCTTTT. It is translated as CASSRPSGGNTGELSF.

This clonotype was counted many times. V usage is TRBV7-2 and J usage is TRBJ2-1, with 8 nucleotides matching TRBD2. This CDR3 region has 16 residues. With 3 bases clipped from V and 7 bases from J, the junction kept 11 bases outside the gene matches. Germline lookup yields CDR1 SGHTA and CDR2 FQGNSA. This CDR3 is CASSFAGTRGGNEQFF. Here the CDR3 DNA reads TGTGCCAGCAGCTTTGCCGGGACTAGAGGGGGAAATGAGCAGTTCTTC.

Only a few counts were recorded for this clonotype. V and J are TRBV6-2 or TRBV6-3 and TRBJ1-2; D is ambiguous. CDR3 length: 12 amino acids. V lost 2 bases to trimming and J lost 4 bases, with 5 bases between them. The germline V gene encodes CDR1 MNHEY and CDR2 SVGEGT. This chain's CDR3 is CASSYTSYGYTF. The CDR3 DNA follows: TGTGCCAGCAGTTACACAAGCTATGGCTACACCTTC.

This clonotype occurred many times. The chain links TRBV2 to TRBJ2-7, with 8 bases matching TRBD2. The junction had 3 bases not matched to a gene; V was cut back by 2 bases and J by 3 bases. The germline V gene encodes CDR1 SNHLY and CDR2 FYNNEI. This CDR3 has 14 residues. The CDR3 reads CASSERRGDYEQYF. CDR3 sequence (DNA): TGTGCCAGCAGTGAACGGCGGGGGGACTACGAGCAGTACTTC.

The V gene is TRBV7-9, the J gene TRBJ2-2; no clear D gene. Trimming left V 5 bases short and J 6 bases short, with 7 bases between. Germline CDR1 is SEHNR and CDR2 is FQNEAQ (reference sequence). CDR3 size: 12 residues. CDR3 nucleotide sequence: TGTGCCAGCAGCATTAGCTCCGGGGAGCTGTTTTTT. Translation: CASSISSGELFF.

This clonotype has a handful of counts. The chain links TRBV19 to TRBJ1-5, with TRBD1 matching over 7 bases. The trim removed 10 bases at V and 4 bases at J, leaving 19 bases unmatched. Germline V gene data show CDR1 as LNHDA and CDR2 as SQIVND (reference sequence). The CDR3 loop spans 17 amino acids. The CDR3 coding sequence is TGTGCCACCAGGGACAGTAAGCCCCCTTTACGAAATCAGCCCCAGCATTTT. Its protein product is CATRDSKPPLRNQPQHF. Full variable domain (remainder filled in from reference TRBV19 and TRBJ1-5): DGGITQSPKYLFRKEGQNVTLSCEQNLNHDAMYWYRQDPGQGLRLIYYSQIVNDFQKGDIAEGYSVSREKKESFPLTVTSAQKNPTAFYLCATRDSKPPLRNQPQHFGDGTRLSIL.